The 27 T cell receptor beta chains presented below share a single source sample, sequenced in a study of blood T cell repertoires in COVID-19. The table came from immunoSEQ multiplex PCR; TCRdb's copy has only in-frame clones and leaves some out. This repertoire shows around 200,000 clones, about 86% found once; its top ten account for about 6.2%. The source material was peripheral blood. These TCRs come from a man aged 55 to 70 who had recovered from COVID-19.

This clone appeared a single time. The V call is TRBV27, the J call TRBJ2-1, with 8 bases that match TRBD2. CDR3 length: 17 residues. V shed 3 bases, J shed 0 bases, and the junction held 7 bases outside the gene matches. Germline V gene lookup returns CDR1 MNHEY and CDR2 SMNVEV (reference sequence). CDR3 nucleotides: TGTGCCAGCAGTTTTTCCCGGACTAGCAGCTCCTACAATGAGCAGTTCTTC. Translating gives CASSFSRTSSSYNEQFF.

The V and J genes are TRBV12-3 or TRBV12-4 and TRBJ2-3, with 7 bases that match TRBD1. V lost 7 bases to trimming and J lost 6 bases; unmatched junction nucleotides: 4. CDR3 length: 12 amino acids. This CDR3 is CASTSRGDTQYF. Written as DNA, the CDR3 is TGTGCCAGCACCTCCAGGGGGGATACGCAGTATTTT.

This chain links TRBV6-4 with TRBJ2-5; D is uncertain. The V gene's germline CDR1 is MRHNA and CDR2 SNTAGT. The CDR3 covers 12 residues. Trimming took off 0 bases at V and 9 bases at J, with 8 bases between the two ends. The CDR3, as DNA: TGTGCCAGCAGTGACTCCATCGGGTCCCAGTACTTC. Translated: CASSDSIGSQYF.

V gene TRBV30 combines with J gene TRBJ1-1, with D maybe TRBD1 (5 bases). Deletions cut 5 bases from V and 4 bases from J, with 14 bases between. CDR3 length equals 13 residues. Germline V gives CDR1 GTSNPN, CDR2 SVGIG (reference sequence). The CDR3 is CAWGKTGGTEAFF. CDR3 sequence (DNA): TGTGCCTGGGGGAAGACGGGGGGCACTGAAGCTTTCTTT.

The rearrangement links TRBV28 to TRBJ2-3, with D maybe TRBD2 (5 bases). The CDR3 length is 12 residues. V was cut by 8 bases and J by 2 bases, with 8 bases left in between. The germline CDR1 and CDR2 sequences are MDHEN and SYDVKM. The DNA for the CDR3 is TGTGCCAGCGCGGGCACCACAGATACGCAGTATTTT. This translates into CASAGTTDTQYF.

The chain links TRBV19 to TRBJ2-2; 7 bases align to TRBD2. J lost 6 bases, V lost 3 bases, and 10 bases had no gene match. This CDR3 comprises 16 residues. Germline assignment: CDR1 LNHDA and CDR2 SQIVND (reference sequence). The CDR3 region is CASSIGRAGVAGELFF. As DNA, the CDR3 is TGTGCCAGTAGTATTGGGCGCGCGGGGGTTGCCGGGGAGCTGTTTTTT. The complete variable domain, with remaining parts taken from reference TRBV19 and TRBJ2-2, reads DGGITQSPKYLFRKEGQNVTLSCEQNLNHDAMYWYRQDPGQGLRLIYYSQIVNDFQKGDIAEGYSVSREKKESFPLTVTSAQKNPTAFYLCASSIGRAGVAGELFFGEGSRLTVL.

In the case of this clone: Other nucleotide sequences from this sample produce the same CDR3. The chain is built from TRBV7-2 and TRBJ2-2; 7 nucleotides line up with TRBD2. Germline V gives CDR1 SGHTA, CDR2 FQGNSA. The CDR3 covers 15 residues. Unmatched junction bases numbered 8, after V lost 5 bases and J lost 5 bases. CDR3 residues: CASSPSGGGTGELFF. CDR3 sequence (DNA): TGTGCCAGCAGCCCCTCGGGGGGAGGTACCGGGGAGCTGTTTTTT.

The genes are TRBV4-3 and TRBJ2-7; a possible D gene is TRBD1 (6 bases). Germline assignment: CDR1 LGHNA and CDR2 YSLEER. V was cut by 0 bases and J by 2 bases, with 11 bases left in between. This CDR3 region has 15 residues. Here the CDR3 reads CASSQDGRQAYEQYF. The CDR3 region has the DNA TGCGCCAGCAGCCAAGATGGGCGACAGGCCTACGAGCAGTACTTC.

The chain joins TRBV19 to TRBJ2-5; TRBD1 matches at 10 bases. V dropped 5 bases and J dropped 1; count of bases not matched to a gene: 10. CDR3 length: 17 amino acids. CDR1 LNHDA and CDR2 SQIVND come from the germline V gene (reference sequence). The CDR3 DNA follows: TGTGCCAGTAGTTCTCGGGGAGGACAGGGGGTCCAAGAGACCCAGTACTTC. Translating gives CASSSRGGQGVQETQYF. The full variable domain, rest sourced from reference TRBV19 and TRBJ2-5, is DGGITQSPKYLFRKEGQNVTLSCEQNLNHDAMYWYRQDPGQGLRLIYYSQIVNDFQKGDIAEGYSVSREKKESFPLTVTSAQKNPTAFYLCASSSRGGQGVQETQYFGPGTRLLVL.

The chain employs TRBV30 and TRBJ1-1; TRBD1 matches 10 bases. From germline, CDR1 is GTSNPN and CDR2 SVGIG (reference sequence). The CDR3 is 13 residues long. The junction had 2 bases not matched to a gene; V was cut back by 3 bases and J by 4 bases. CDR3 coding DNA: TGTGCCTGGAGGGGACAGGGGATCACTGAAGCTTTCTTT. Translation: CAWRGQGITEAFF. The whole variable domain, filled in from reference TRBV30 and TRBJ1-1, reads SQTIHQWPATLVQPVGSPLSLECTVEGTSNPNLYWYRQAAGRGLQLLFYSVGIGQISSEVPQNLSASRPQDRQFILSSKKLLLSDSGFYLCAWRGQGITEAFFGQGTRLTVV.

The CDR3, as DNA: TGTGCCAGCAGCTTACGAAAGGCCGAGACAGGACCGGGCTATGGCTACACCTTC. Amino acid sequence: CASSLRKAETGPGYGYTF. The chain joins TRBV7-3 to TRBJ1-2, with D tentatively TRBD1 (6 bases). The germline V gene has CDR1 SGHTA and CDR2 FQGTGA. The germline V and J ends were trimmed by 2 bases and 4 bases, with 23 bases remaining between them. The CDR3 covers 18 residues.

The chain has TRBV25-1 and TRBJ2-7; TRBD1 aligns across 8 bases. V lost 8 bases, J lost 1 base, and 7 bases stayed unmatched. Germline V gene data show CDR1 as MGHDK and CDR2 as SYGVNS. The CDR3 is 14 residues long. As DNA, the CDR3 is TGTGCCAGCCAGGAGGGGACAGGTTCCTACGAGCAGTACTTC. As protein: CASQEGTGSYEQYF.

This chain uses TRBV5-1 with TRBJ2-2; 11 bases match TRBD2. CDR3 length: 15 residues. Germline loops: CDR1 SGHRS, CDR2 YFSETQ. Trimming at V came to 1 base and at J to 6 bases, leaving 2 bases not matched to a gene. As DNA, the CDR3 is TGCGCCAGCAGCTTGTCACTAGCGGGAGCCGGGGAGCTGTTTTTT. Translating gives CASSLSLAGAGELFF. Full variable domain (rest looked up from reference TRBV5-1 and TRBJ2-2): KAGVTQTPRYLIKTRGQQVTLSCSPISGHRSVSWYQQTPGQGLQFLFEYFSETQRNKGNFPGRFSGRQFSNSRSEMNVSTLELGDSALYLCASSLSLAGAGELFFGEGSRLTVL.

The chain carries TRBV2 and TRBJ2-7; no clear D gene. The V gene's germline CDR1 is SNHLY and CDR2 FYNNEI. Trimming stripped 4 bases from V and 3 bases from J, with 7 bases between. The CDR3 consists of 12 residues. Here the CDR3 reads CASSASIYEQYF. The CDR3 DNA follows: TGTGCCAGCAGTGCATCTATCTACGAGCAGTACTTC.

This chain connects TRBV7-3 to TRBJ2-3; TRBD2 aligns across 11 bases. V was pared by 5 bases and J by 4 bases, with 2 bases of the junction left unmatched. This CDR3 contains 14 residues. Germline V CDR1 and CDR2: SGHTA, FQGTGA. The CDR3 DNA follows: TGTGCCAGCAGCCTAGCGGGGGGCGCAGATACGCAGTATTTT. This sequence encodes CASSLAGGADTQYF.

This clone came up once. This chain connects TRBV11-2 to TRBJ2-1; 8 bases agree with TRBD1. The CDR3 runs to 13 residues. V was pared by 5 bases and J by 10 bases, with 7 bases of the junction left unmatched. The germline V gene has CDR1 SGHAT and CDR2 FQNNGV. The CDR3 coding sequence is TGTGCCAGCAGCCGGACAGGGCTAAGAGAGCAGTTCTTC. Translating gives CASSRTGLREQFF.

This clone was recorded only once. The chain has TRBV11-3 and TRBJ2-3; the D is unclear. CDR3 length: 13 residues. Trimming pared 5 bases from V and 3 bases from J, leaving 9 bases between. CDR1 and CDR2 (germline): SGHNT, YENEEA. Here the CDR3 reads CASSPPQTDTQYF. For the CDR3, the DNA is TGTGCCAGCAGCCCCCCCCAAACAGATACGCAGTATTTT.

This rearrangement joins TRBV5-1 to TRBJ2-5; D gene ambiguous. The V gene's germline CDR1 is SGHRS and CDR2 YFSETQ. The V end lost 4 bases, the J end lost 12 bases, and 13 bases lay between the germline ends. The CDR3 has 11 residues. In DNA, the CDR3 is TGCGCCAGCAGCGATTTCGAGGAAAAGTACTTC. The encoded protein is CASSDFEEKYF.

V and J are TRBV1 and TRBJ2-5; TRBD1 is the table's D call, not checked against the DNA. TRBV1 is described as a pseudogene. The CDR3 loop spans 14 amino acids. CDR3 residues: CTSSRDRRGETQYF. In DNA form, the CDR3 reads TGCACCAGCAGCCGGGACAGGCGGGGGGAGACCCAGTACTTC.

The chain carries TRBV10-3 and TRBJ1-2; 10 nucleotides line up with TRBD1. With V trimmed by 5 bases and J by 2 bases, 8 bases remained unmatched. CDR3 size: 16 residues. Germline assignment: CDR1 ENHRY and CDR2 SYGVKD. The CDR3 is CAISPSGGQGNYGYTF. In nucleotides, the CDR3 is TGTGCCATCAGTCCATCGGGGGGACAGGGGAACTATGGCTACACCTTC.

This rearrangement joins TRBV7-3 to TRBJ2-1; the match to TRBD1 covers 8 bases. This CDR3 has 13 amino acids. Germline CDR1 reads SGHTA; CDR2 reads FQGTGA. The V segment lost 4 bases and the J segment 6 bases; nucleotides outside the gene matches: 2. CDR3 coding DNA: TGTGCCAGCAGCTCCGACAGGGGCAATGAGCAGTTCTTC. Protein: CASSSDRGNEQFF.

The V call is TRBV30, the J call TRBJ2-3, with D possibly TRBD1 on 5 matching bases. V dropped 4 bases and J dropped 4 bases, with 12 bases sitting between them. CDR1 and CDR2 (germline): GTSNPN, SVGIG (reference sequence). The CDR3 contains 13 residues. CDR3 residues: CAWTTGLSDTQYF. Here the CDR3 DNA reads TGTGCCTGGACCACAGGTCTCTCAGATACGCAGTATTTT. The whole variable domain, filled in from reference TRBV30 and TRBJ2-3, reads SQTIHQWPATLVQPVGSPLSLECTVEGTSNPNLYWYRQAAGRGLQLLFYSVGIGQISSEVPQNLSASRPQDRQFILSSKKLLLSDSGFYLCAWTTGLSDTQYFGPGTRLTVL.

The chain carries TRBV19 and TRBJ1-5; D is ambiguous. The germline V gene encodes CDR1 LNHDA and CDR2 SQIVND (reference sequence). V lost 0 bases to trimming and J lost 0 bases, with 6 bases between them. The CDR3 totals 15 residues. CDR3: CASSIDGFSNQPQHF. CDR3 DNA: TGTGCCAGTAGTATAGACGGTTTTAGCAATCAGCCCCAGCATTTT.

The chain carries TRBV7-2 and TRBJ2-7, with 7 bases aligning to TRBD1. CDR1 is SGHTA and CDR2 is FQGNSA in the germline V gene. Losses at the gene ends were 4 bases for V and 3 bases for J; bases not matched to a gene: 9. The CDR3 is 15 residues long. The CDR3 coding sequence is TGTGCCAGCAGCTCCTCCGGGACAGATAACTACGAGCAGTACTTC. Its translation is CASSSSGTDNYEQYF.

V is TRBV30 and J is TRBJ1-6; D unclear. CDR1 is GTSNPN, CDR2 SVGIG, per germline (reference sequence). V was trimmed by 4 bases and J by 7 bases, leaving 14 bases between them. The CDR3 has 14 residues. The DNA of the CDR3 is TGTGCCTGGAAGGACTTGACTTCAAATTCACCCCTCCACTTT. It is translated as CAWKDLTSNSPLHF.

This sequence joins TRBV6-5 and TRBJ2-3; weak D call: TRBD2 (5 bases). V was pared by 6 bases and J by 2 bases, with 15 bases between. Germline CDR1 MNHEY, CDR2 SVGAGI. The CDR3 is 15 amino acids. The CDR3 is CASRGVGPYTDTQYF. In nucleotides, the CDR3 is TGTGCCAGCAGGGGAGTAGGCCCCTACACAGATACGCAGTATTTT.

This sequence joins TRBV3-1 (or the pseudogene TRBV3-2) and TRBJ2-7; D may be TRBD1 (6 bases). V dropped 6 bases and J dropped 6 bases, with 12 bases sitting between them. Germline V gene data show CDR1 as LGHDT and CDR2 as YNNKEL (reference sequence). CDR3 length equals 12 residues. CDR3 DNA sequence: TGTGCCAGCAGGCTACAGGGCTCCGAGCAGTACTTC. Translating gives CASRLQGSEQYF.